These T cell receptor beta chains were read from a single sample in a study of post-analysis software for immune sequencing data. TCRdb passed the PCR reads through MiXCR, listing each CDR3 protein once. The sample carries roughly 800,000 distinct CDR3 sequences, 53% recorded once. Sequenced input: blood. These receptors originate from a girl under 18 with multiple sclerosis. Both conserved end residues are part of each CDR3. Fields, in order: CDR3 length, D gene, V gene, J gene, clone size, CDR3 DNA, CDR3 protein. D genes are given only for firm matches. Not every row has a clone size; where given, it reads once, few, many or a size class.

CDR3 length: 14
D gene: TRBD1
V gene: TRBV29-1
J gene: TRBJ2-1
clone size: few
CDR3 DNA: TGCAGCGTTGAGCACAGGGGACGATACAATGAGCAGTTCTTC
CDR3 protein: CSVEHRGRYNEQFF

CDR3 length: 14
D gene: .
V gene: TRBV12-3/TRBV12-4
J gene: TRBJ2-5
clone size: few
CDR3 DNA: TGTGCCAGCAGGGCGGGGGCCCTACAAGAGACCCAGTACTTC
CDR3 protein: CASRAGALQETQYF

CDR3 length: 14
D gene: .
V gene: TRBV13
J gene: TRBJ2-7
clone size: .
CDR3 DNA: TGTGCCAGCAGCTTCCGCGGGATGAACTACGAGCAGTACTTC
CDR3 protein: CASSFRGMNYEQYF

CDR3 length: 15
D gene: .
V gene: TRBV7-3
J gene: TRBJ1-2
clone size: .
CDR3 DNA: TGTGCCAGCAGCCTCCTGGGCGGATCCGGGGGTGGCTACACCTTC
CDR3 protein: CASSLLGGSGGGYTF

CDR3 length: 12
D gene: .
V gene: TRBV29-1
J gene: TRBJ2-7
clone size: .
CDR3 DNA: TGCAGCGTTGCAACAGGGACGGGCGAGCAGTACTTC
CDR3 protein: CSVATGTGEQYF

CDR3 length: 13
D gene: TRBD1
V gene: TRBV25-1
J gene: TRBJ1-2
clone size: few
CDR3 DNA: TGTGCCAGCAGTGCCCTGACAGGGCCGGGCTACACCTTC
CDR3 protein: CASSALTGPGYTF

CDR3 length: 13
D gene: TRBD1
V gene: TRBV7-9
J gene: TRBJ1-2
clone size: .
CDR3 DNA: TGTGCCAGCAGCCAGGGGGGGTATTCGGGCTACACCTTC
CDR3 protein: CASSQGGYSGYTF

CDR3 length: 15
D gene: TRBD1
V gene: TRBV12-3/TRBV12-4
J gene: TRBJ1-2
clone size: .
CDR3 DNA: TGTGCCAGCAGTACCCCGGGACAGCCTAACTATGGCTACACCTTC
CDR3 protein: CASSTPGQPNYGYTF

CDR3 length: 15
D gene: .
V gene: TRBV12-3/TRBV12-4
J gene: TRBJ2-7
clone size: few
CDR3 DNA: TGTGCCAGCAGTTTAAATGGGAGGCTCTCCTACGAGCAGTACTTC
CDR3 protein: CASSLNGRLSYEQYF

CDR3 length: 14
D gene: TRBD1
V gene: TRBV20-1
J gene: TRBJ1-5
clone size: once
CDR3 DNA: TGCAGTGCTAGAGACCGACAGGGTGGGGCAGCCCAGCATTTT
CDR3 protein: CSARDRQGGAAQHF

CDR3 length: 17
D gene: .
V gene: TRBV5-1
J gene: TRBJ2-6
clone size: .
CDR3 DNA: TGCGCCAGCAGCTTGGGGGGCTCGGTGTCTGGGGCCAACGTCCTGACTTTC
CDR3 protein: CASSLGGSVSGANVLTF

CDR3 length: 12
D gene: .
V gene: TRBV4-2
J gene: TRBJ1-2
clone size: .
CDR3 DNA: TGTGCCAGCAGCCAAGATTCTCGTGGCTACACCTTC
CDR3 protein: CASSQDSRGYTF

CDR3 length: 14
D gene: .
V gene: TRBV29-1
J gene: TRBJ1-2
clone size: .
CDR3 DNA: TGCAGCGTTGAGAGCTTACGAGCTAACTATGGCTACACCTTC
CDR3 protein: CSVESLRANYGYTF

CDR3 length: 12
D gene: .
V gene: TRBV20-1
J gene: TRBJ2-1
clone size: few
CDR3 DNA: TGCAGTGCGAGACACGGACACAATGAGCAGTTCTTC
CDR3 protein: CSARHGHNEQFF